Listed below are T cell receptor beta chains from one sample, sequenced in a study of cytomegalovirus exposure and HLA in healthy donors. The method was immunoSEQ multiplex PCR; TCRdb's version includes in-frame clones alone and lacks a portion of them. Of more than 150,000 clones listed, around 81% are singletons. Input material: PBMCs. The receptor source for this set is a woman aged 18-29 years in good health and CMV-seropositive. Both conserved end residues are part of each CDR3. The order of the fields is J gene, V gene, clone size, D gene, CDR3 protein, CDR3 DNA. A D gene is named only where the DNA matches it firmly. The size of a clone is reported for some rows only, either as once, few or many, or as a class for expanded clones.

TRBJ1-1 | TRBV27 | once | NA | CASSQGSTEAFF | TGTGCCAGCAGCCAGGGGAGCACTGAAGCTTTCTTT
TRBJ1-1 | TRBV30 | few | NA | CAWRTQETSGAFF | TGTGCCTGGAGAACACAGGAGACGTCCGGAGCTTTCTTT
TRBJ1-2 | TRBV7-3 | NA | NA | CASSLGGQAAYGYTF | TGTGCCAGCAGCTTAGGCGGCCAAGCCGCTTATGGCTACACCTTC
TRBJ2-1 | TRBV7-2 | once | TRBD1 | CASSYPKTGSNEQFF | TGTGCCAGCAGTTATCCTAAGACAGGGAGCAATGAGCAGTTCTTC
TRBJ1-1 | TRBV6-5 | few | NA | CASSYSRQGNTEAFF | TGTGCCAGCAGTTACTCGAGGCAGGGAAACACTGAAGCTTTCTTT
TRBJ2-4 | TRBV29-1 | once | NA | CSFSKGENIQYF | TGCAGCTTCTCTAAGGGGGAAAACATTCAGTACTTC
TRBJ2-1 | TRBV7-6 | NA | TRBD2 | CASSVSGGGHYEQFF | TGTGCCAGCAGCGTATCGGGGGGGGGCCACTATGAGCAGTTCTTC
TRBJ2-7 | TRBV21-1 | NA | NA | CASIPGVTSYEQYF | TGTGCCAGCATCCCGGGAGTGACCTCCTACGAGCAGTACTTC
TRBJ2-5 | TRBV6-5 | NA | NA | CASRPRDKPVEYF | TGTGCCAGCAGACCTCGGGACAAGCCGGTAGAGTACTTC
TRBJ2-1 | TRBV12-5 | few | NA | CASGFERNEQFF | TGTGCTAGTGGTTTCGAGCGTAATGAGCAGTTCTTC
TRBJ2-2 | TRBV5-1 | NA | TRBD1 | CATNPRTGANTGELFF | TGCGCCACCAACCCCCGGACAGGGGCGAACACCGGGGAGCTGTTTTTT
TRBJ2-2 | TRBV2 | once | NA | CASSESGMSGELFF | TGTGCCAGCAGTGAATCAGGGATGTCCGGGGAGCTGTTTTTT
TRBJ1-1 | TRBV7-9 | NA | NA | CASSPGGPANAFF | TGTGCCAGCAGCCCCGGAGGACCTGCCAATGCTTTCTTT
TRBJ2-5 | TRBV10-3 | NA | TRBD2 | CATGTSGVQETQYF | TGTGCCACGGGGACTAGCGGCGTACAAGAGACCCAGTACTTC
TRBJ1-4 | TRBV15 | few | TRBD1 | CATSTGTGFNEKLFF | TGTGCCACCAGCACCGGGACAGGGTTTAATGAAAAACTGTTTTTT
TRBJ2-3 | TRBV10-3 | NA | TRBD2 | CAITSLAGGLADTQYF | TGTGCCATTACAAGTTTAGCGGGGGGGCTCGCAGATACGCAGTATTTT
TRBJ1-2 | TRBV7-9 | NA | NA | CASSLGPIVAQYGYTF | TGTGCCAGCAGCTTAGGCCCGATTGTAGCCCAATATGGCTACACCTTC
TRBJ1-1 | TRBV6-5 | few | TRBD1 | CASRTQGAITEAFF | TGTGCCAGCAGAACACAGGGGGCGATAACTGAAGCTTTCTTT
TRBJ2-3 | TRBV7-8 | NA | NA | CASSLSGFADTQYF | TGTGCCAGCAGCTTATCAGGGTTCGCAGATACGCAGTATTTT
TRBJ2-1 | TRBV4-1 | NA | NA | CASSQDDRQGEQFF | TGCGCCAGCAGCCAAGACGACCGTCAGGGTGAGCAGTTCTTC
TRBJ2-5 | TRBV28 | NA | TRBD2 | CATLAGEYQETQYF | TGTGCCACACTAGCGGGGGAATACCAAGAGACCCAGTACTTC
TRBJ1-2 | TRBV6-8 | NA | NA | CASSYGPGKGLVYGYTF | TGTGCCAGCAGTTACGGGCCAGGGAAGGGCCTAGTCTATGGCTACACCTTC
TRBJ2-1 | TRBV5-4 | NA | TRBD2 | CASTIMTSGGGEQFF | TGTGCCAGCACCATAATGACTAGCGGGGGAGGTGAGCAGTTCTTC
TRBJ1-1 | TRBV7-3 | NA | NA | CASSDPDRGEAFF | TGTGCCAGCAGCGACCCCGACAGAGGTGAAGCTTTCTTT
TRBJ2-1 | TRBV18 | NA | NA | CASSPPGASEQFF | TGTGCCAGCTCACCACCGGGGGCATCCGAGCAGTTCTTC
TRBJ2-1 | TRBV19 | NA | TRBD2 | CASSMGGGSYNEQFF | TGTGCCAGTAGTATGGGCGGGGGTTCCTACAATGAGCAGTTCTTC
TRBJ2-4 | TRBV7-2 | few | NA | CASSLGLGIQYF | TGTGCCAGCAGCTTAGGACTGGGCATTCAGTACTTC
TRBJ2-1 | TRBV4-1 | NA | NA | CASSQRWASSYNEQFF | TGCGCCAGCAGCCAAAGGTGGGCGAGCTCCTACAATGAGCAGTTCTTC
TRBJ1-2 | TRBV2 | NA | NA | CASRANYGYTF | TGTGCCAGCAGGGCCAACTATGGCTACACCTTC
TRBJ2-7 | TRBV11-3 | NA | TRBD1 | CASTLTGLPYEQYF | TGTGCCAGCACCCTGACAGGGTTACCCTACGAGCAGTACTTC
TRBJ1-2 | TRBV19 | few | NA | CASSMEGQSGFYGYTF | TGTGCCAGTAGTATGGAGGGGCAGAGTGGTTTCTATGGCTACACCTTC
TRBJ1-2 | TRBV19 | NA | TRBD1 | CASKSQGANYGYTF | TGTGCCAGTAAATCACAGGGGGCCAACTATGGCTACACCTTC
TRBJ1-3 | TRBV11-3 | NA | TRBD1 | CASSRQGHTIYF | TGTGCCAGCAGCAGACAGGGCCACACCATATATTTT
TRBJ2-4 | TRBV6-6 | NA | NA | CASSTGAWDKNIQYF | TGTGCCAGCAGTACGGGAGCTTGGGACAAAAACATTCAGTACTTC
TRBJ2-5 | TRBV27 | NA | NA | CASSFGRGETQYF | TGTGCCAGCAGTTTCGGGCGGGGAGAGACCCAGTACTTC
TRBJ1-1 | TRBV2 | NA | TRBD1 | CASSENRGYTEAFF | TGTGCCAGCAGTGAAAACAGGGGCTACACTGAAGCTTTCTTT
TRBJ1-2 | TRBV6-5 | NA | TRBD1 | CASSRDRVAGYTF | TGTGCCAGCAGCCGCGACAGGGTGGCCGGCTACACCTTC
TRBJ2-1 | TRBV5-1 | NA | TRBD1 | CASSPISSSGQGFNEQFF | TGCGCCAGCAGCCCGATCTCATCGTCGGGACAGGGATTCAATGAGCAGTTCTTC
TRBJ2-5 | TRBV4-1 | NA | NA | CASSQVPGEETQYF | TGCGCCAGCAGCCAAGTGCCAGGGGAAGAGACCCAGTACTTC
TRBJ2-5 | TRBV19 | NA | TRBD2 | CASSPKSGGHYMTQYF | TGTGCCAGTAGTCCCAAAAGCGGGGGCCATTATATGACCCAGTACTTC
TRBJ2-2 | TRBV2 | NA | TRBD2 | CASSEEVSTSFYTGELFF | TGTGCCAGCAGTGAAGAGGTGTCGACTAGCTTCTACACCGGGGAGCTGTTTTTT
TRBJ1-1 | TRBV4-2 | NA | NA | CASSQGPPRAPVQNTEAFF | TGTGCCAGCAGCCAAGGCCCACCCAGGGCGCCCGTCCAGAACACTGAAGCTTTCTTT
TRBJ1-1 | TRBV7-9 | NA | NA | CASRLKGNPNTEAFF | TGTGCCAGTCGCCTCAAGGGGAATCCGAACACTGAAGCTTTCTTT
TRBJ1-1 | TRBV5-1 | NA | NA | CASSRPQGKASEAFF | TGCGCCAGCAGCCGACCCCAGGGGAAGGCGTCTGAAGCTTTCTTT
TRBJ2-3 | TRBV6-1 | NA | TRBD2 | CASRSGLASDTQYF | TGTGCCAGCAGATCGGGACTAGCATCGGATACGCAGTATTTT
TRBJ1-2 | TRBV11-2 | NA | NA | CASRTGLYGHTF | TGTGCCAGCAGAACAGGGTTGTATGGCCACACCTTC
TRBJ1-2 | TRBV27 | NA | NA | CASSLGGGVGGYTF | TGTGCCAGCAGTTTAGGAGGCGGGGTGGGAGGCTACACCTTC
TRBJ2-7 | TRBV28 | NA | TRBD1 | CASSPPWGQGGEQYF | TGTGCCAGCAGTCCCCCGTGGGGACAGGGCGGCGAGCAGTACTTC
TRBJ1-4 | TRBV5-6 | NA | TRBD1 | CASSFDRGGEKLFF | TGTGCCAGCAGCTTCGACAGGGGAGGGGAAAAACTGTTTTTT